The rows below give T cell receptor beta chains drawn from one sample of a study of cytomegalovirus exposure and HLA in healthy donors. Sequenced by immunoSEQ multiplex PCR; TCRdb stores in-frame clones only, minus some. The sample carries about 210,000 clones, more than 75% recorded once. Sequencing was done on a sample of PBMCs. Receptors originate from a man aged 35-49 years in good health and CMV-seropositive. Both conserved end residues are part of each CDR3.

CDR3aa,v_gene,j_gene
CASSPQEGTGNTIYF,TRBV18,TRBJ1-3
CASSHRDRQETQYF,TRBV6-1,TRBJ2-5
CASGLLLFGQENTEAFF,TRBV12-5,TRBJ1-1
CSVEAGLGTDTQYF,TRBV29-1,TRBJ2-3
CASSAGTSGPRTDTQYF,TRBV5-8,TRBJ2-3
CAWQTGVFGANVLTF,TRBV30,TRBJ2-6
CASSRGLNTEAFF,TRBV6-5,TRBJ1-1
CASSQGLEAFNEQFF,TRBV6-5,TRBJ2-1
CASSQEVTGGRRETQYF,TRBV4-1,TRBJ2-5
CASSQGQGHYEQYF,TRBV4-3,TRBJ2-7
CASSDRGQGGRDTQYF,TRBV6-1,TRBJ2-3
CASSLVPGQGLGGYTF,TRBV5-6,TRBJ1-2
CASSLSFNRAHYEQYF,TRBV27,TRBJ2-7
CASSPTDYEQYF,TRBV11-2,TRBJ2-7
CASSQGEDRGLFF,TRBV4-1,TRBJ1-4
CASSRTGSTDTQYF,TRBV6-5,TRBJ2-3
CASSPPGGRNTEAFF,TRBV7-9,TRBJ1-1
CASSLDGGGAYEQYF,TRBV7-2,TRBJ2-7
CASSLGTGGARANVLTF,TRBV7-9,TRBJ2-6
CASSPDRRYGYTF,TRBV6-5,TRBJ1-2
CASSFDQGYYGYTF,TRBV7-8,TRBJ1-2
CSVRDRPTGHRTDTQYF,TRBV29-1,TRBJ2-3
CATQDWPADTQYF,TRBV13,TRBJ2-3
CASSSTLPPYEQYF,TRBV6-5,TRBJ2-7
CASSFELDEQFF,TRBV7-4,TRBJ2-1
CASSLLAALAKNIQYF,TRBV7-2,TRBJ2-4
CASSTNQGAYGYTF,TRBV9,TRBJ1-2
CASSEYKIAEFPYEQYF,TRBV25-1,TRBJ2-7
CASSKVEGICNEQFF,TRBV21-1,TRBJ2-1
CAWSAGAGTSGYF,TRBV30,TRBJ2-3
CAWSVDRGRDREKLFF,TRBV30,TRBJ1-4
CASSARQGAQSNYGYTF,TRBV9,TRBJ1-2
CASSRGAGLNTGELFF,TRBV7-2,TRBJ2-2
CAWSVLSNQPQHF,TRBV30,TRBJ1-5
CATSRAAGGVTDTQYF,TRBV15,TRBJ2-3
CATSTRLEPVGEQFF,TRBV15,TRBJ2-1
CASSGGLVSVYEQYF,TRBV2,TRBJ2-7
CASSQDWSEKLFF,TRBV4-1,TRBJ1-4
CASSLGAKNIQYF,TRBV7-2,TRBJ2-4
CASSYRDYYGYTF,TRBV6-5,TRBJ1-2
CASSHHNTRGYF,TRBV6-6,TRBJ2-7
CASSLAGGSSETQYF,TRBV7-9,TRBJ2-5
CASSEKTSGSYEQYF,TRBV5-4,TRBJ2-7
CASSRQGRGEQYF,TRBV5-6,TRBJ2-7
CASSNDRGLATEAFF,TRBV19,TRBJ1-1
CASSQEGGRGLAGLYNEQFF,TRBV4-2,TRBJ2-1
CASTLDRAAGELFF,TRBV19,TRBJ2-2